The 25 T cell receptor beta chains reported below all come from one sample, sequenced in a study of control samples from healthy donors and cancer patients. Assay: immunoSEQ multiplex PCR; the TCRdb copy retains only in-frame clones and omits some. Seen here are 150,000 to 200,000 clones, approximately 90% observed once, and the top ten hold approximately 1.4%. The sequenced sample consisted of blood. These receptors originate from a man under 40 in good health.

V and J are TRBV9 and TRBJ2-1; 9 nucleotides align to TRBD2. Germline-derived CDR1 and CDR2 are SGDLS and YYNGEE. The V and J ends lost 4 bases and 4 bases, in that order; junction bases with no gene match: 9. The length of the CDR3 is 16 residues. For the CDR3, the DNA is TGTGCCAGCAGCCCACCCAGTAGCGGGAGTTACAATGAGCAGTTCTTC. Amino acids: CASSPPSSGSYNEQFF.

V usage is TRBV3-1 (or the pseudogene TRBV3-2) and J usage is TRBJ2-5; D unresolved. V was trimmed by 1 base and J by 5 bases, leaving 14 bases between them. The CDR3 totals 15 residues. Germline assignment: CDR1 LGHDT and CDR2 YNNKEL (reference sequence). The CDR3: CASSQGPRVEETQYF. CDR3 in DNA: TGTGCCAGCAGCCAAGGCCCTCGGGTTGAGGAGACCCAGTACTTC.

The chain uses TRBV5-8 and TRBJ1-5; 9 bases line up with TRBD1. Trimming removed 3 bases from V and 5 bases from J; junction bases left unmatched: 3. Germline V CDR1 and CDR2: SGHTS, YDEGEE. The CDR3 spans 14 residues. For the CDR3, the DNA is TGTGCCAGCAGCTACGACAGGGGGGATCAGCCCCAGCATTTT. Translated, it gives CASSYDRGDQPQHF.

The chain employs TRBV5-5 and TRBJ2-7, with 10 bases fitting TRBD1. Germline CDR1 and CDR2: SGHKS and YYEKEE (reference sequence). V gave up 0 bases and J gave up 3 bases; unmatched junction bases: 0. The CDR3 loop spans 14 amino acids. For the CDR3, the DNA is TGTGCCAGCAGCTTGGGGACAGGGGGCTACGAGCAGTACTTC. This gives the protein CASSLGTGGYEQYF.

This clone was seen a handful of times. J is TRBJ1-5 and V is TRBV19, with D perhaps TRBD1 (6 bases). This CDR3 contains 19 residues. Germline V lookup: CDR1 LNHDA, CDR2 SQIVND (reference sequence). Between the trimmed V and J ends, which lost 1 base and 2 bases, there was a span of 21 bases. DNA for the CDR3: TGTGCCAGTAGTATAGCCGGGACAAGTTCCCTGTTTGGCAATCAGCCCCAGCATTTT. Its protein product is CASSIAGTSSLFGNQPQHF.

The chain uses TRBV3-1 (or the pseudogene TRBV3-2) and TRBJ2-7, with no clear D. The germline gives CDR1 LGHDT, CDR2 YNNKEL (reference sequence). The CDR3 contains 14 residues. V lost 3 bases and J lost 1, with 10 bases in between. The CDR3 bases are TGTGCCAGCAGCCAGTTCTCCGCTTCCTACGAGCAGTACTTC. This encodes CASSQFSASYEQYF.

The J gene is TRBJ2-2, the V gene TRBV7-9; D gene uncertain. V lost 4 bases, J lost 9 bases, and 12 bases lay in between. Germline lookup yields CDR1 SEHNR and CDR2 FQNEAQ (reference sequence). This CDR3 comprises 13 residues. The CDR3 bases are TGTGCCAGCAGCTCCCAGTATACCCGGGAGCTGTTTTTT. It is translated as CASSSQYTRELFF.

The V gene is TRBV6-5, the J gene TRBJ2-7; 10 bases fit TRBD2. Trimming at V came to 4 bases and at J to 4 bases, leaving 7 bases not matched to a gene. The CDR3 extends over 15 amino acids. Germline V gene data show CDR1 as MNHEY and CDR2 as SVGAGI. CDR3 region: CASSSERGGVYEQYF. The CDR3, as DNA: TGTGCCAGCAGTTCGGAGCGGGGGGGCGTGTACGAGCAGTACTTC.

The V gene is TRBV27, the J gene TRBJ1-2; D might be TRBD1 (5 bases). Germline CDR1 and CDR2: MNHEY and SMNVEV (reference sequence). The CDR3 covers 14 residues. The ends were cut back, 5 bases at V and 2 bases at J, with 12 bases in the middle. CDR3 sequence reads: CASSSVGRNYGYTF. The CDR3 DNA sequence: TGTGCCAGCAGTAGCGTGGGACGGAACTATGGCTACACCTTC.

V gene TRBV30 combines with J gene TRBJ2-2; D gene unclear. Germline assignment: CDR1 GTSNPN and CDR2 SVGIG (reference sequence). Deletions cut 0 bases from V and 8 bases from J, with 7 bases between. The CDR3 loop spans 12 amino acids. CDR3 protein: CAWSVLGGELFF. The CDR3 nucleotides read TGTGCCTGGAGTGTACTTGGGGGGGAGCTGTTTTTT.

J is TRBJ2-3 and V is TRBV6-5, with 7 bases identical to TRBD1. The CDR3 has 13 residues. Trimming took 7 bases from V and 3 from J; bases not matched to a gene: 4. Germline V CDR1 and CDR2: MNHEY, SVGAGI. CDR3 in DNA: TGTGCCAGCAAAAAGGGGGCGACAGATACGCAGTATTTT. Encoded protein: CASKKGATDTQYF.

The rearrangement links TRBV7-8 to TRBJ2-7, with D perhaps TRBD1 (7 bases). CDR3 length: 17 amino acids. The V end lost 0 bases, the J end lost 2 bases, and 17 bases lay between the germline ends. Germline assignment: CDR1 SGHVS and CDR2 FQNEAQ. CDR3 nucleotide sequence: TGTGCCAGCAGCTTAGCGTCATCGCCAGGGGGGACCTACGAGCAGTACTTC. It specifies CASSLASSPGGTYEQYF.

This chain uses TRBV6-2 or TRBV6-3 with TRBJ1-5; D is ambiguous. This CDR3 has 14 residues. Looked up from germline, CDR1 is MNHEY and CDR2 is SVGEGT. Between the trimmed V and J ends, which lost 2 bases and 2 bases, there was a span of 7 bases. The CDR3 sequence: CASSYKQGNQPQHF. The CDR3 bases are TGTGCCAGCAGTTACAAGCAGGGCAATCAGCCCCAGCATTTT.

The chain has TRBV5-8 and TRBJ2-2, with 7 bases aligning to TRBD1. The CDR3 covers 16 residues. Germline CDR1 is SGHTS and CDR2 is YDEGEE. The V and J ends lost 4 bases and 7 bases, in that order; junction bases with no gene match: 13. As DNA, the CDR3 is TGTGCCAGCAGCCATGACCCGACAGGGAGCAACGGGGAGCTGTTTTTT. Its protein is CASSHDPTGSNGELFF.

J is TRBJ2-6 and V is TRBV4-2; a weak D match, TRBD1 (5 bases). Germline CDR1 is LGHNA and CDR2 is YNFKEQ. This CDR3 comprises 15 residues. With 1 base removed from V and 2 bases from J, the gap between germline ends came to 6 bases. For the CDR3, the DNA is TGTGCCAGCAGCCAAGGGGGCCCTGGGGCCAACGTCCTGACTTTC. Protein sequence: CASSQGGPGANVLTF.

The J gene is TRBJ1-6, the V gene TRBV5-1, with D possibly matching TRBD1 (5 bases). Germline loops: CDR1 SGHRS, CDR2 YFSETQ. V was clipped by 7 bases and J by 5 bases, with 16 bases between them. The CDR3 contains 15 residues. The CDR3 nucleotides read TGCGCCAGCGGGGTCGGGGGGTATGATAATTCACCCCTCCACTTT. Residues: CASGVGGYDNSPLHF.

This rearrangement joins TRBV3-1 (or the pseudogene TRBV3-2) to TRBJ2-5; TRBD2 matches at 13 bases. This CDR3 region has 16 residues. Per the germline V gene, CDR1 is LGHDT and CDR2 is YNNKEL (reference sequence). V lost 1 base, J lost 5 bases, and 4 bases stayed unmatched. The CDR3 reads CASSQGLAGGGETQYF. The DNA of the CDR3 is TGTGCCAGCAGCCAAGGACTAGCGGGGGGCGGGGAGACCCAGTACTTC.

The V and J genes are TRBV30 and TRBJ2-1; possibly TRBD2 for D (6 bases). From germline, CDR1 is GTSNPN and CDR2 SVGIG (reference sequence). The CDR3 has 16 residues. The germline V and J ends were trimmed by 3 bases and 3 bases, with 18 bases remaining between them. CDR3 sequence: CAWSASSALYYNEQFF. The CDR3 nucleotides read TGTGCCTGGAGCGCTTCTAGCGCCCTCTACTACAATGAGCAGTTCTTC.

The rearrangement joins TRBV30 to TRBJ2-2; D remains unclear. Between the trimmed V and J ends, which lost 2 bases and 6 bases, there was a span of 4 bases. The length of the CDR3 is 11 residues. Per germline, CDR1 GTSNPN and CDR2 SVGIG (reference sequence). CDR3 sequence: CAWSKAGELFF. As DNA, the CDR3 is TGTGCCTGGAGTAAGGCCGGGGAGCTGTTTTTT.

V usage is TRBV2 and J usage is TRBJ2-5; 8 bases map to TRBD1. V lost 4 bases and J lost 2; bases outside the gene matches: 6. The CDR3 spans 15 residues. Germline CDR1 and CDR2: SNHLY and FYNNEI. The CDR3 sequence is CASSVGQGRQETQYF. Here the CDR3 DNA reads TGTGCCAGCAGTGTCGGACAGGGACGACAAGAGACCCAGTACTTC.

V usage is TRBV24-1 and J usage is TRBJ2-1, with a weak D call TRBD2 (6 bases). Trimming removed 9 bases from V and 13 bases from J, with 21 bases in between. Looked up from germline, CDR1 is KGHDR and CDR2 is SFDVKD. The CDR3 is 13 amino acids. The CDR3 coding sequence is TGTGCCACCGGTCGCCCAGCGGGCCCCGGACAGTTCTTC. It translates to CATGRPAGPGQFF.

This sequence joins TRBV2 and TRBJ1-5; D call uncertain. This CDR3 is built from 13 residues. Germline CDR1 reads SNHLY; CDR2 reads FYNNEI. The germline V and J ends were trimmed by 4 bases and 6 bases, with 10 bases remaining between them. The CDR3 DNA sequence: TGTGCCAGCAGTGGTGTGGGAGGTCAGCCCCAGCATTTT. Amino acids: CASSGVGGQPQHF.

The rearrangement uses TRBV12-3 or TRBV12-4 and TRBJ2-5, with D unclear. V lost 3 bases and J 5 bases, leaving 10 bases between the germline ends. The CDR3 is made up of 13 amino acids. The CDR3 is CASSFSQGETQYF. CDR3 nucleotide sequence: TGTGCCAGCAGTTTCTCCCAAGGTGAGACCCAGTACTTC.

V usage is TRBV28 and J usage is TRBJ2-2; 7 bases line up with TRBD2. The CDR3 covers 14 residues. J was trimmed by 5 bases and V by 6 bases; bases with no gene match: 6. Germline V gives CDR1 MDHEN, CDR2 SYDVKM. DNA of the CDR3: TGTGCCAGCAGAGCGGGACCCGAGACCGGGGAGCTGTTTTTT. Translating it yields CASRAGPETGELFF.

This clone was observed once. V usage is TRBV15 and J usage is TRBJ1-5; D might be TRBD1 (6 bases). Between the trimmed V and J ends, which lost 4 bases and 7 bases, there was a span of 17 bases. Germline lookup yields CDR1 LNHNV and CDR2 YYDKDF (reference sequence). The CDR3 has 15 residues. The CDR3 nucleotides read TGTGCCACCAGCAACGCTCTACAGGGCAGGCAGCCCCAGCATTTT. Translating gives CATSNALQGRQPQHF.